This T cell receptor beta chain originates from a study of graft-versus-host responses after intestinal transplantation. Assay: immunoSEQ multiplex PCR; the TCRdb copy retains only in-frame clones and omits some. The sample includes around 93,000 clones, around nine tenths seen only once; the top ten take 5% to 6.5%. As for this clone: Antigen unknown.

Material: unstimulated CD8+ T cells sorted from spleen or lymph node cells, obtained before intestinal transplant. The source of this sequence is a human donor who received an intestinal transplant.

The CDR3 loop is CASSLLGHNNSPLHF. The CDR3 nucleotides read TGTGCCAGCAGTTTGCTAGGGCATAATAATTCACCCCTCCACTTT. The gene calls are TRBV27 and TRBJ1-6; no firm D call. Germline CDR1 and CDR2: MNHEY and SMNVEV (reference sequence). The V end lost 3 bases, the J end lost 5 bases, and 11 bases lay between the germline ends. The CDR3 spans 15 residues.